The 29 T cell receptor beta chains reported below all come from one sample, sequenced in a study of blood T cell repertoires in COVID-19. Some clones are missing from TCRdb's copy, which holds only in-frame ones; the method was immunoSEQ multiplex PCR. The sample lists under 300,000 clones; approximately 84% were seen once. The sequencing input was peripheral blood. The source of these receptors is a human donor with COVID-19, enrolled during active disease. The donor label of this sample is uncertain.

The genes are TRBV7-9 and TRBJ1-2; possibly TRBD1 for D (5 bases). Germline CDR1 SEHNR, CDR2 FQNEAQ (reference sequence). CDR3 length equals 14 residues. Trimming left V 1 base short and J 6 bases short, with 12 bases between. The CDR3 sequence is CASSLVEGADGYTF. CDR3 bases: TGTGCCAGCAGCTTAGTGGAAGGGGCGGATGGCTACACCTTC.

CDR3 protein: CASTTGTPQETQYF. The CDR3 DNA follows: TGTGCCAGCACTACCGGGACACCTCAAGAGACCCAGTACTTC. The V call is TRBV6-6, the J call TRBJ2-5; TRBD1 is a possible D gene (6 bases). The CDR3 length is 14 residues. V was clipped by 7 bases and J by 2 bases, with 14 bases between them. Germline loops: CDR1 MNHNY, CDR2 SVGAGI (reference sequence).

The chain employs TRBV4-1 and TRBJ1-5, with TRBD1 matching over 8 bases. The junction had 5 bases not matched to a gene; V was cut back by 0 bases and J by 4 bases. Germline V lookup: CDR1 MGHRA, CDR2 YSYEKL. The CDR3 is made up of 16 amino acids. In DNA, the CDR3 is TGCGCCAGCAGCCAAGAAGGGACAGGTCCAAATCAGCCCCAGCATTTT. Protein product: CASSQEGTGPNQPQHF.

The J gene is TRBJ2-1, the V gene TRBV9; D gene unclear. CDR3 length: 11 amino acids. From germline, CDR1 is SGDLS and CDR2 YYNGEE. Trimming took off 4 bases at V and 9 bases at J, with 8 bases between the two ends. The CDR3 bases are TGTGCCAGCAGCTACAACAGTGAGCAGTTCTTC. Translated: CASSYNSEQFF.

The J gene is TRBJ1-1, the V gene TRBV3-1 (or the pseudogene TRBV3-2), with TRBD1 identical over 7 bases. Germline CDR1 LGHDT, CDR2 YNNKEL (reference sequence). V lost 1 base to trimming and J lost 1 base; unmatched junction nucleotides: 6. This CDR3 is 16 amino acids long. Here the CDR3 DNA reads TGTGCCAGCAGCCAAGTCTGGGGACAGTCGAACACTGAAGCTTTCTTT. Amino acids: CASSQVWGQSNTEAFF.

This chain joins TRBV9 and TRBJ2-7; a possible D gene is TRBD2 (5 bases). The CDR3 length is 15 residues. Germline CDR1 is SGDLS and CDR2 is YYNGEE. V was pared by 0 bases and J by 0 bases, with 10 bases between. The CDR3 protein is CASSVGPSFSYEQYF. CDR3 coding DNA: TGTGCCAGCAGCGTAGGCCCTAGCTTCTCCTACGAGCAGTACTTC.

This rearrangement joins TRBV11-2 to TRBJ2-7; no firm D call. Germline values: CDR1 SGHAT, CDR2 FQNNGV. The CDR3 extends over 12 amino acids. V lost 3 bases and J lost 4, with 7 bases in between. CDR3 in DNA: TGTGCCAGCAGCTTGTCCCTGTACGAGCAGTACTTC. Its translation is CASSLSLYEQYF.

V usage is TRBV20-1 and J usage is TRBJ2-7; 7 bases align to TRBD2. The length of the CDR3 is 16 residues. Germline loops: CDR1 DFQATT, CDR2 SNEGSKA (reference sequence). With V trimmed by 3 bases and J by 0 bases, 11 bases remained unmatched. CDR3 residues: CSASLGLLISSYEQYF. In DNA, the CDR3 is TGCAGTGCTAGTTTGGGACTACTAATCAGCTCCTACGAGCAGTACTTC.

The chain is built from TRBV11-2 and TRBJ1-2, with TRBD1 matching 8 bases. J gave up 2 bases and V 3 bases, and 5 bases lay outside the gene matches. This CDR3 has 15 amino acids. Looked up from germline, CDR1 is SGHAT and CDR2 is FQNNGV. The chain's CDR3 is CASSLEQGGNYGYTF. The CDR3 bases are TGTGCCAGCAGCTTGGAACAGGGGGGGAACTATGGCTACACCTTC.

This clone came up once. The V and J genes are TRBV5-1 and TRBJ2-3; 12 nucleotides align to TRBD2. From germline, CDR1 is SGHRS and CDR2 YFSETQ. The V segment lost 4 bases and the J segment 5 bases; nucleotides outside the gene matches: 11. CDR3 length equals 17 residues. The DNA of the CDR3 is TGCGCCAGCAGCGTAATCCCTCCGGGACTAGCGGGAGATACGCAGTATTTT. This codes for CASSVIPPGLAGDTQYF.

The V gene is TRBV7-2, the J gene TRBJ2-1; possibly TRBD2 for D (5 bases). The CDR3 consists of 16 residues. CDR1 SGHTA and CDR2 FQGNSA come from the germline V gene. The V end was cut by 2 bases, the J end by 2 bases, with 13 bases between. In DNA form, the CDR3 reads TGTGCCAGCAGCTTAAGGTTTAGCGAGGCCTACAATGAGCAGTTCTTC. Its translation is CASSLRFSEAYNEQFF.

This clone was found a few times. This sequence joins TRBV28 and TRBJ1-1; 7 positions match TRBD1. The germline V gene encodes CDR1 MDHEN and CDR2 SYDVKM. CDR3 length: 12 residues. The J segment lost 6 bases and the V segment lost 7 bases, leaving 5 bases of the junction unmatched. The CDR3 bases are TGTGCCAGCAAGACAGGGTTGCCTGAAGCTTTCTTT. Protein sequence: CASKTGLPEAFF.

This clone was observed once. The chain employs TRBV28 and TRBJ1-5, with a tentative D call TRBD1 (5 bases). CDR1 and CDR2 from the germline V gene are MDHEN and SYDVKM. The CDR3 length is 15 residues. V lost 5 bases and J 2 bases, leaving 13 bases between the germline ends. The CDR3 here is CASSPGLGGNQPQHF. CDR3 coding DNA: TGTGCCAGCAGTCCAGGGTTGGGCGGCAATCAGCCCCAGCATTTT.

This clone was seen more than once but under ten times. J is TRBJ2-7 and V is TRBV27; the D gene is possibly TRBD1 (6 bases). The V end was cut by 7 bases, the J end by 0 bases, with 22 bases between. This CDR3 has 17 residues. Per the germline V gene, CDR1 is MNHEY and CDR2 is SMNVEV (reference sequence). The CDR3 loop reads CASTFRMEQGRSYEQYF. As DNA, the CDR3 is TGTGCCAGCACTTTCCGGATGGAACAGGGACGCTCCTACGAGCAGTACTTC.

The rearrangement joins TRBV7-3 to TRBJ2-5; 13 bases are shared with TRBD2. The CDR3 loop spans 16 amino acids. The germline V gene has CDR1 SGHTA and CDR2 FQGTGA. V was pared by 4 bases and J by 2 bases, with 4 bases of the junction left unmatched. The CDR3 DNA is TGTGCCAGCAGCTACCCGGGACTAGCGGGACAAGAGACCCAGTACTTC. This codes for CASSYPGLAGQETQYF.

The V call is TRBV7-8, the J call TRBJ1-1; 8 nucleotides agree with TRBD1. The V and J ends lost 7 bases and 1 base, in that order; junction bases with no gene match: 8. The germline V gene has CDR1 SGHVS and CDR2 FQNEAQ. The CDR3 extends over 15 amino acids. The CDR3, as DNA: TGTGCCAGCACCCTCCGGGACAGGACGAACACTGAAGCTTTCTTT. This sequence encodes CASTLRDRTNTEAFF.

This clone came up a few times. The chain is built from TRBV9 and TRBJ1-3; 8 nucleotides line up with TRBD1. The germline V gene has CDR1 SGDLS and CDR2 YYNGEE. The trim removed 1 base at V and 2 bases at J, leaving 5 bases unmatched. This CDR3 is built from 16 residues. The CDR3 sequence: CASSVSGRGPGNTIYF. DNA of the CDR3: TGTGCCAGCAGCGTATCTGGCAGGGGGCCTGGAAACACCATATATTTT.

Turning to this clone: The sample holds other DNA sequences that translate to the same CDR3. The chain is built from TRBV11-3 and TRBJ2-3; 14 bases are shared with TRBD2. The ends lost 5 bases at V and 3 bases at J; junction bases unmatched: 4. Germline CDR1 SGHNT, CDR2 YENEEA. The CDR3 length is 16 residues. The CDR3 loop reads CASSPGTSGRTDTQYF. Here the CDR3 DNA reads TGTGCCAGCAGCCCAGGGACTAGCGGGAGAACAGATACGCAGTATTTT.

There are a few counts of this clone. Here the CDR3 reads CASSQGFGSGVNTEAFF. Here the CDR3 DNA reads TGTGCCAGCAGCCAAGGGTTTGGTTCGGGGGTCAACACTGAAGCTTTCTTT. The rearrangement uses TRBV4-2 and TRBJ1-1, with a weak D call TRBD1 (5 bases). Germline CDR1 reads LGHNA; CDR2 reads YNFKEQ. The CDR3 runs 17 residues. Trimming left V 1 base short and J 2 bases short, with 17 bases between.

V usage is TRBV12-5 and J usage is TRBJ2-3, with 10 bases lining up with TRBD2. This CDR3 is built from 16 residues. The germline V gene has CDR1 LGHNT and CDR2 FRNRAP. With 6 bases clipped from V and 2 bases from J, the junction kept 8 bases outside the gene matches. This chain's CDR3 is CASGQGLAANTDTQYF. Written as DNA, the CDR3 is TGTGCTAGTGGCCAAGGACTAGCGGCCAACACAGATACGCAGTATTTT. Based on the CDR3 plus reference TRBV12-5 and TRBJ2-3, the full variable domain is DARVTQTPRHKVTEMGQEVTMRCQPILGHNTVFWYRQTMMQGLELLAYFRNRAPLDDSGMPKDRFSAEMPDATLATLKIQPSEPRDSAVYFCASGQGLAANTDTQYFGPGTRLTVL.

J is TRBJ2-1 and V is TRBV5-1; 7 bases agree with TRBD2. Trimming cost V 2 bases and J 6 bases; bases outside gene matches: 11. Germline V lookup: CDR1 SGHRS, CDR2 YFSETQ. The CDR3 runs 16 residues. As DNA, the CDR3 is TGCGCCAGCAGCTTAACCCTATCCGGGACTACCAATGAGCAGTTCTTC. This codes for CASSLTLSGTTNEQFF.

The table lists this clone with a few counts. V and J are TRBV6-5 and TRBJ1-5; D unclear. This CDR3 has 15 amino acids. Germline CDR1 reads MNHEY; CDR2 reads SVGAGI. The V end lost 5 bases, the J end lost 2 bases, and 13 bases lay between the germline ends. The CDR3 protein is CASSRDGRGNQPQHF. CDR3 nucleotides: TGTGCCAGCAGTCGCGACGGGCGGGGCAATCAGCCCCAGCATTTT.

V gene TRBV7-2 combines with J gene TRBJ1-4; maybe TRBD1 (6 bases). Germline CDR1 SGHTA, CDR2 FQGNSA. The germline V and J ends were trimmed by 4 bases and 8 bases, with 11 bases remaining between them. This CDR3 region has 13 residues. This CDR3 is CASSSGQREKLFF. The CDR3 DNA reads as TGTGCCAGCAGCTCGGGACAACGCGAAAAACTGTTTTTT. Using reference TRBV7-2 and TRBJ1-4 for the parts outside the CDR3, the full variable domain is GAGVSQSPSNKVTEKGKDVELRCDPISGHTALYWYRQSLGQGLEFLIYFQGNSAPDKSGLPSDRFSAERTGGSVSTLTIQRTQQEDSAVYLCASSSGQREKLFFGSGTQLSVL.

The CDR3 protein is CASSLGGSGYEQYF. CDR3 nucleotides: TGCGCCAGCAGCCTGGGGGGTAGCGGCTACGAGCAGTACTTC. The chain employs TRBV5-1 and TRBJ2-7; perhaps TRBD2 as D (6 bases). The CDR3 extends over 14 amino acids. The germline V gene has CDR1 SGHRS and CDR2 YFSETQ. Trimming cost V 4 bases and J 3 bases, with 14 bases left between them.

J is TRBJ2-7 and V is TRBV11-2; the match to TRBD1 covers 11 bases. CDR3 length: 16 residues. Germline V gene sequence: CDR1 SGHAT, CDR2 FQNNGV. Trimming at V came to 5 bases and at J to 0 bases, leaving 6 bases not matched to a gene. Here the CDR3 reads CASSLWGTGGSYEQYF. CDR3 bases: TGTGCCAGCAGCCTTTGGGGGACAGGGGGCTCCTACGAGCAGTACTTC.

The genes are TRBV2 and TRBJ1-5; TRBD1 agrees at 8 bases. The CDR3 consists of 14 residues. The germline V gene has CDR1 SNHLY and CDR2 FYNNEI. The ends lost 6 bases at V and 3 bases at J; junction bases unmatched: 4. CDR3 nucleotides: TGTGCCAGCAGGCGACAGGGGCTCAATCAGCCCCAGCATTTT. As protein: CASRRQGLNQPQHF.

The chain couples TRBV19 to TRBJ2-1; 8 bases are shared with TRBD2. Germline-derived CDR1 and CDR2 are LNHDA and SQIVND (reference sequence). With V trimmed by 5 bases and J by 9 bases, 21 bases remained unmatched. The CDR3 is made up of 18 amino acids. The CDR3 bases are TGTGCCAGTAGTCCTTACGGGGGGGCGGAATTTAATGAGGGTGAGCAGTTCTTC. Its translation is CASSPYGGAEFNEGEQFF.

This chain joins TRBV5-1 and TRBJ2-1; the D gene is possibly TRBD2 (5 bases). CDR1 is SGHRS and CDR2 is YFSETQ in the germline V gene. V gave up 4 bases and J gave up 8 bases, with 13 bases separating them. The CDR3 runs to 13 residues. Here the CDR3 reads CASSPPGSDEQFF. DNA for the CDR3: TGCGCCAGCAGCCCGCCTGGGAGCGATGAGCAGTTCTTC.

The CDR3 region has the DNA TGTGCCTGGAGTGTACGCGACAGGGGGCGAGGAACTGAAGCTTTCTTT. Its protein is CAWSVRDRGRGTEAFF. V and J are TRBV30 and TRBJ1-1; 10 bases line up with TRBD1. The CDR3 extends over 16 amino acids. Germline V gene lookup returns CDR1 GTSNPN and CDR2 SVGIG (reference sequence). The V segment lost 0 bases and the J segment 5 bases; nucleotides outside the gene matches: 9.